The 31 T cell receptor beta chains in this list originate from one sample, sequenced in a study of regulatory dendritic cells for organ transplantation. Generated by immunoSEQ multiplex PCR, the TCRdb table keeps only in-frame clones and is missing some. The data show 35,000 to 45,000 clones, 75% to 95% seen once. The sequenced material came from naive CD8+ T cells from blood. The subset: CD45RA+ naive T cells. These receptors were obtained from a human donor in good health.

This clone was seen only once. The V gene is TRBV27, the J gene TRBJ2-7, with 9 nucleotides matching TRBD2. Germline trimming cut 3 bases from V and 6 bases from J; bases unmatched to any gene: 6. CDR1 and CDR2 from the germline V gene are MNHEY and SMNVEV (reference sequence). The CDR3 is 14 residues long. The CDR3 DNA reads as TGTGCCAGCAGTTTGGGCGGGAGGGTCGGCGAGCAGTACTTC. Amino acids: CASSLGGRVGEQYF.

V and J are TRBV7-9 and TRBJ2-7; 10 bases map to TRBD1. The CDR3 runs to 12 residues. J was trimmed by 13 bases and V by 3 bases; bases with no gene match: 6. Germline CDR1 and CDR2: SEHNR and FQNEAQ (reference sequence). CDR3 amino acids: CASSFRDRGNYF. CDR3 nucleotide sequence: TGTGCCAGCAGCTTCCGGGACAGGGGTAACTACTTC.

V gene TRBV10-1 combines with J gene TRBJ2-7; D unclear. V shed 8 bases and J shed 3 bases, with 17 bases lying between them. Germline V gene sequence: CDR1 WNHNN, CDR2 SYGVQD (reference sequence). This CDR3 has 14 residues. The CDR3 coding sequence is TGCGCCAGCGTCTGGAGCATCCGTAACTACGAGCAGTACTTC. Protein: CASVWSIRNYEQYF.

V is TRBV29-1 and J is TRBJ2-7; D uncertain. Trimming removed 3 bases from V and 2 bases from J, with 8 bases in between. Germline V lookup: CDR1 SQVTM, CDR2 ANQGSEA. This CDR3 is built from 12 residues. The CDR3 spells CSVEGRTYEQYF. In DNA, the CDR3 is TGCAGCGTTGAGGGCAGAACCTACGAGCAGTACTTC.

The V and J genes are TRBV5-4 and TRBJ1-2; possibly TRBD1 for D (5 bases). V was pared by 0 bases and J by 4 bases, with 10 bases between. Germline lookup yields CDR1 SGHNT and CDR2 YYREEE (reference sequence). This CDR3 comprises 14 residues. The CDR3 nucleotides are TGTGCCAGCAGCTTGGTCCCGGGACTCTATGGCTACACCTTC. The encoded protein is CASSLVPGLYGYTF.

Written as DNA, the CDR3 is TGCGCCAGCAGCCATGTAGCGGGGGCCGCTGAAGCTTTCTTT. Its protein product is CASSHVAGAAEAFF. The V gene is TRBV4-3, the J gene TRBJ1-1, with D perhaps TRBD1 (6 bases). The germline V and J ends were trimmed by 3 bases and 6 bases, with 14 bases remaining between them. The germline V gene encodes CDR1 LGHNA and CDR2 YSLEER. The CDR3 has 14 residues.

V and J are TRBV19 and TRBJ1-1; D is undetermined. Between the trimmed V and J ends, which lost 7 bases and 0 bases, there was a span of 21 bases. CDR3 length: 17 amino acids. The germline gives CDR1 LNHDA, CDR2 SQIVND (reference sequence). Written as DNA, the CDR3 is TGTGCCAGTACCCTCGGTTTCCTTGGGGTAATGAACACTGAAGCTTTCTTT. As protein: CASTLGFLGVMNTEAFF.

The chain recombines TRBV6-5 with TRBJ2-1; tentatively, D is TRBD1 or TRBD2 (5 bases each). Between the trimmed V and J ends, which lost 2 bases and 7 bases, there was a span of 6 bases. The CDR3 contains 12 residues. CDR1 is MNHEY, CDR2 SVGAGI, per germline. The CDR3 is CASSYGGNEQFF. In DNA, the CDR3 is TGTGCCAGCAGTTACGGGGGTAATGAGCAGTTCTTC.

The chain is built from TRBV9 and TRBJ1-3; no clear D gene. Per the germline V gene, CDR1 is SGDLS and CDR2 is YYNGEE. The V end was cut by 0 bases, the J end by 0 bases, with 4 bases between. There are 14 residues in the CDR3. This chain's CDR3 is CASSVEFSGNTIYF. The DNA for the CDR3 is TGTGCCAGCAGCGTAGAATTCTCTGGAAACACCATATATTTT.

This chain uses TRBV4-2 with TRBJ2-1; 7 nucleotides align to TRBD2. Germline-derived CDR1 and CDR2 are LGHNA and YNFKEQ. The CDR3 loop spans 14 amino acids. V gave up 4 bases and J gave up 7 bases; unmatched junction bases: 7. CDR3 residues: CASSPAGTNNEQFF. CDR3 nucleotide sequence: TGTGCCAGCAGCCCAGCCGGGACTAATAATGAGCAGTTCTTC.

The J gene is TRBJ2-2, the V gene TRBV5-1; D remains unclear. Germline V gene sequence: CDR1 SGHRS, CDR2 YFSETQ. The V gene lost 3 bases and the J gene lost 3 bases, with 9 bases spanning the gap. This CDR3 has 14 amino acids. The CDR3 nucleotides are TGCGCCAGCAGCTACGACGCTTACACCGGGGAGCTGTTTTTT. Residues: CASSYDAYTGELFF.

CDR3 nucleotide sequence: TGTGCCAGCAGTCCTGCAGGGACCTATGGCTACACCTTC. Translated, it gives CASSPAGTYGYTF. The chain employs TRBV28 and TRBJ1-2, with D possibly TRBD1 on 5 matching bases. Germline lookup yields CDR1 MDHEN and CDR2 SYDVKM. The CDR3 sequence is 13 residues long. V lost 5 bases, J lost 4 bases, and 11 bases lay in between.

The V and J genes are TRBV9 and TRBJ1-2; D not resolved. The CDR3 is made up of 14 amino acids. V lost 4 bases and J lost 4, with 14 bases in between. Looked up from germline, CDR1 is SGDLS and CDR2 is YYNGEE. The CDR3 region is CASSSGDTSYGYTF. Here the CDR3 DNA reads TGTGCCAGCAGCTCAGGCGATACGTCCTATGGCTACACCTTC.

CDR3 sequence reads: CASRGVDSNQPQHF. For the CDR3, the DNA is TGTGCCAGCAGGGGCGTTGATAGCAATCAGCCCCAGCATTTT. The gene calls are TRBV2 and TRBJ1-5; D gene uncertain. CDR1 SNHLY and CDR2 FYNNEI come from the germline V gene. The CDR3 extends over 14 amino acids. The V end was cut by 6 bases, the J end by 0 bases, with 9 bases between.

The V gene is TRBV7-2, the J gene TRBJ2-7, with D perhaps matching TRBD2 (6 bases). Looked up from germline, CDR1 is SGHTA and CDR2 is FQGNSA. The V end lost 4 bases, the J end lost 3 bases, and 13 bases lay between the germline ends. The CDR3 loop spans 14 amino acids. The CDR3 protein is CASSSGTGVYEQYF. In DNA form, the CDR3 reads TGTGCCAGCAGCTCAGGGACGGGAGTCTACGAGCAGTACTTC.

The chain combines TRBV7-6 with TRBJ2-5, with 9 bases fitting TRBD2. The CDR3 is made up of 18 amino acids. V trimming: 0 bases; J trimming: 5 bases; junction bases outside the gene matches: 13. Germline V gene sequence: CDR1 SGHVS, CDR2 FNYEAQ. CDR3 in DNA: TGTGCCAGCAGCTTAGCGCTTCTAGCGGGGACGACGGGGGAGACCCAGTACTTC. Translation: CASSLALLAGTTGETQYF.

The chain combines TRBV7-6 with TRBJ2-2, with D perhaps matching TRBD1 or TRBD2 (5 bases each). The V and J ends lost 4 bases and 5 bases respectively, with 17 bases between them. The CDR3 loop spans 16 amino acids. From germline, CDR1 is SGHVS and CDR2 FNYEAQ. The CDR3 sequence is CASSSTRDPRTGELFF. CDR3 in DNA: TGTGCCAGCAGCTCCACAAGGGACCCGCGGACCGGGGAGCTGTTTTTT. The entire variable domain, with the rest obtained from reference TRBV7-6 and TRBJ2-2, is as follows: GAGVSQSPRYKVTKRGQDVALRCDPISGHVSLYWYRQALGQGPEFLTYFNYEAQQDKSGLPNDRFSAERPEGSISTLTIQRTEQRDSAMYRCASSSTRDPRTGELFFGEGSRLTVL.

As to this clone: Other DNA sequences in the sample encode the same CDR3. This rearrangement joins TRBV18 to TRBJ2-5; no clear D gene. The V end lost 6 bases, the J end lost 4 bases, and 3 bases lay between the germline ends. The CDR3 is 10 residues long. Germline V gene lookup returns CDR1 KGHSH and CDR2 LQKENI. The DNA for the CDR3 is TGTGCCAGCTCTGGAGAGACCCAGTACTTC. It is translated as CASSGETQYF.

This clone has a single count. The chain joins TRBV9 to TRBJ1-2, with D perhaps matching TRBD1 (5 bases). The CDR3 runs 15 residues. CDR1 and CDR2 from the germline V gene are SGDLS and YYNGEE. Deletions cut 0 bases from V and 4 bases from J, with 13 bases between. The CDR3 loop is CASSVALGGTYGYTF. In DNA form, the CDR3 reads TGTGCCAGCAGCGTAGCTTTGGGGGGTACCTATGGCTACACCTTC. Combining the CDR3 with reference TRBV9 and TRBJ1-2 gives the whole variable domain DSGVTQTPKHLITATGQRVTLRCSPRSGDLSVYWYQQSLDQGLQFLIQYYNGEERAKGNILERFSAQQFPDLHSELNLSSLELGDSALYFCASSVALGGTYGYTFGSGTRLTVV.

V gene TRBV7-6 combines with J gene TRBJ1-2; D call uncertain. The CDR3 is 12 amino acids. The ends were cut back, 7 bases at V and 3 bases at J, with 9 bases in the middle. CDR1 is SGHVS and CDR2 is FNYEAQ in the germline V gene. CDR3 sequence: CASTEFHYGYTF. The CDR3 DNA follows: TGTGCCAGCACCGAGTTCCACTATGGCTACACCTTC.

The J gene is TRBJ2-3, the V gene TRBV11-2; unclear D gene. Trimming stripped 3 bases from V and 3 bases from J, with 4 bases between. Looked up from germline, CDR1 is SGHAT and CDR2 is FQNNGV. The CDR3 runs 12 residues. CDR3: CASSFWTDTQYF. The CDR3 DNA is TGTGCCAGCAGCTTTTGGACAGATACGCAGTATTTT.

This clone was observed once. The J gene is TRBJ1-4, the V gene TRBV2; 8 nucleotides agree with TRBD1. V gave up 2 bases and J gave up 4 bases; unmatched junction bases: 6. The CDR3 runs to 16 residues. The germline V gene has CDR1 SNHLY and CDR2 FYNNEI. The CDR3 loop reads CASSEWGDRSNEKLFF. CDR3 DNA sequence: TGTGCCAGCAGTGAATGGGGGGACAGGAGTAATGAAAAACTGTTTTTT. Looking up the rest from reference TRBV2 and TRBJ1-4 gives the full variable domain: EPEVTQTPSHQVTQMGQEVILRCVPISNHLYFYWYRQILGQKVEFLVSFYNNEISEKSEIFDDQFSVERPDGSNFTLKIRSTKLEDSAMYFCASSEWGDRSNEKLFFGSGTQLSVL.

The rearrangement uses TRBV25-1 and TRBJ1-1; D perhaps matches TRBD1 (6 bases). Between the trimmed V and J ends, which lost 4 bases and 0 bases, there was a span of 18 bases. CDR3 size: 17 residues. Germline CDR1 and CDR2: MGHDK and SYGVNS. The CDR3 loop is CASSAVFRGTMNTEAFF. Here the CDR3 DNA reads TGTGCCAGCAGTGCCGTATTTAGGGGGACGATGAACACTGAAGCTTTCTTT.

Turning to this clone: The junction shows a germline mismatch at one end, possibly a read error. This chain connects TRBV7-9 to TRBJ2-7; D is perhaps TRBD2 (6 bases). The CDR3 is 16 residues long. CDR1 and CDR2 (germline): SEHNR, FQNEAQ (reference sequence). CDR3 coding DNA: TGTGCCAGCAGCTTGGCGGTCGGGAGATACTCCCACGAGCAGTACTTC. Its translation: CASSLAVGRYSHEQYF.

This chain links TRBV27 with TRBJ2-1, with no clear D. The CDR3 totals 14 residues. The germline V gene encodes CDR1 MNHEY and CDR2 SMNVEV (reference sequence). The germline V and J ends were trimmed by 5 bases and 7 bases, with 15 bases remaining between them. CDR3 sequence: CASSPVIGLNEQFF. For the CDR3, the DNA is TGTGCCAGCAGTCCCGTTATAGGGTTAAATGAGCAGTTCTTC.

A few counts support this clone. The CDR3 protein is CASSLYSGSTEAFF. The CDR3 DNA sequence: TGTGCCAGCAGCTTATATTCAGGGAGCACTGAAGCTTTCTTT. V gene TRBV7-6 combines with J gene TRBJ1-1, with a possible D match to TRBD1 (5 bases). V lost 2 bases to trimming and J lost 4 bases, with 11 bases between them. The germline V gene has CDR1 SGHVS and CDR2 FNYEAQ. The CDR3 length is 14 residues.

There are a few counts of this clone. Written as DNA, the CDR3 is TGCGCCAGCACGCCAGGGCCTACTAATCAGCCCCAGCATTTT. Its protein is CASTPGPTNQPQHF. The chain has TRBV4-1 and TRBJ1-5, with a weak D call TRBD1 (5 bases). The ends were cut back, 7 bases at V and 4 bases at J, with 14 bases in the middle. Germline lookup yields CDR1 MGHRA and CDR2 YSYEKL. This CDR3 region has 14 residues.

The genes are TRBV5-6 and TRBJ2-7; D ambiguous. The ends were cut back, 3 bases at V and 2 bases at J, with 9 bases in the middle. The CDR3 contains 13 residues. Germline values: CDR1 SGHDT, CDR2 YYEEEE. The CDR3 DNA reads as TGTGCCAGCAGCTACGGGTCCCCCTACGAGCAGTACTTC. It yields the protein CASSYGSPYEQYF.

This sequence joins TRBV7-9 and TRBJ2-7; D may be TRBD2 (6 bases). Germline values: CDR1 SEHNR, CDR2 FQNEAQ (reference sequence). V was cut by 5 bases and J by 4 bases, with 12 bases left in between. This CDR3 is built from 13 residues. The CDR3 reads CASSKTSLYEQYF. Here the CDR3 DNA reads TGTGCCAGCAGCAAGACTAGTTTGTACGAGCAGTACTTC.

This chain uses TRBV25-1 with TRBJ2-7; TRBD1 might be the D (7 bases). CDR1 and CDR2 (germline): MGHDK, SYGVNS. This CDR3 has 14 residues. V lost 9 bases and J 0 bases, leaving 15 bases between the germline ends. CDR3 in amino acids: CASLPRGDSYEQYF. The CDR3 DNA is TGTGCCAGTCTTCCCAGGGGGGACTCCTACGAGCAGTACTTC.

In this sample, this clone turned up once. This chain connects TRBV19 to TRBJ2-3; D remains unclear. In germline, CDR1 is LNHDA, CDR2 SQIVND (reference sequence). The CDR3 spans 16 residues. The V gene lost 3 bases and the J gene lost 4 bases, with 17 bases spanning the gap. In DNA, the CDR3 is TGTGCCAGTAGTATTAGGCGGTCGGCCGGATCAGATACGCAGTATTTT. As protein: CASSIRRSAGSDTQYF.